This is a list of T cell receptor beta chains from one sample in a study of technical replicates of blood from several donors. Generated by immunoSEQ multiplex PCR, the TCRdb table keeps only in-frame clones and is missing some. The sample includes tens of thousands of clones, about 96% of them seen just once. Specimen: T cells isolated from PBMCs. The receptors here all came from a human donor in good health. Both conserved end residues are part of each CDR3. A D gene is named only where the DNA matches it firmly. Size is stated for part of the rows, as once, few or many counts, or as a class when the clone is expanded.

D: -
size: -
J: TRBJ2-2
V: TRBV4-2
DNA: TGTGCCAGCAGCCCCACTAGCCCGATCGCCGGGGAGCTGTTTTTT
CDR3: CASSPTSPIAGELFF

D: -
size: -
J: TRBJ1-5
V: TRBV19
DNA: TGTGCCAGCCGGACAAGGCCCTCGAATAGCAATCAGCCCCAGCATTTT
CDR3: CASRTRPSNSNQPQHF

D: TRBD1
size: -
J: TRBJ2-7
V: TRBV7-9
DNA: TGTGCCAGCAGCTTAGCGGGGTCCGGGGACAGGGGGCCGAGCCAGTACTTC
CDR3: CASSLAGSGDRGPSQYF

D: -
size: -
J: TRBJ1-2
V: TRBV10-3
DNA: TGTGCCATCAGTGAGAAACAGGGAGGGATGTATGGCTACACCTTC
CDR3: CAISEKQGGMYGYTF

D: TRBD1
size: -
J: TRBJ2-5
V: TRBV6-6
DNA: TGTGCCAGCAGTGTCTCCGGGACAGAAAAAGAGACCCAGTACTTC
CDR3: CASSVSGTEKETQYF

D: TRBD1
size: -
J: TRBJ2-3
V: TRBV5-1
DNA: TGCGCCAGCAGCCGTACCGGGACAGGCGCCGGGACAGATACGCAGTATTTT
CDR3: CASSRTGTGAGTDTQYF

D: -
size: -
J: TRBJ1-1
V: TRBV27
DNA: TGTGCCAGCAGTCCGAAAGCAGGCACTGAAGCTTTCTTT
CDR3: CASSPKAGTEAFF

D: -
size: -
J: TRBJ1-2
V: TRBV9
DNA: TGTGCCAGCAGCGTAGCCGCTGGGGGCCAGAGTGGCTACACCTTC
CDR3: CASSVAAGGQSGYTF

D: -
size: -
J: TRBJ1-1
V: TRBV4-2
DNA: TGTGCCAGCAGCCAAGTAAGTGGGAGCACTGAAGCTTTCTTT
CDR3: CASSQVSGSTEAFF

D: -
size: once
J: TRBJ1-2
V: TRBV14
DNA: TGTGCCAGCAGCCCAGGACAGAACTATGGCTACACCTTC
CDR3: CASSPGQNYGYTF

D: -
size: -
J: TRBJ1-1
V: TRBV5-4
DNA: TGTGCCAGCAGTTTAACGGGTTCCGCTGAAGCTTTCTTT
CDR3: CASSLTGSAEAFF

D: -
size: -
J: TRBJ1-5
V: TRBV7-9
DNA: TGTGCCAGCAGCTTAGGGGAGTCAGCCTTAAATCAGCCCCAGCATTTT
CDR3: CASSLGESALNQPQHF

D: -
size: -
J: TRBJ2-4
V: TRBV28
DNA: TGTGCCAGCACGGGCCTGGGACTAGCCAAAAACATTCAGTACTTC
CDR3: CASTGLGLAKNIQYF

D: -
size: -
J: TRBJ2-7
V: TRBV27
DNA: TGTGCCAGCAGTTTATCTCAGGTCTACGAGCAGTACTTC
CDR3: CASSLSQVYEQYF

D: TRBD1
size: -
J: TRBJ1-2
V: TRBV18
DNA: TGTGCCAGCTCACCAGGTGGAGCCAGGGGGTCTGATGGCTACACCTTC
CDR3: CASSPGGARGSDGYTF

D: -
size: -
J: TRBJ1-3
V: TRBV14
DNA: TGTGCCAGCAGCAGCACAGGGTCTGGAAACACCATATATTTT
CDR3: CASSSTGSGNTIYF

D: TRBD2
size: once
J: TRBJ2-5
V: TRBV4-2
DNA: TGTGCCAGCAGCCACTCCACGGTGGCTAGCGGGGGGGAGGAGACCCAGTACTTC
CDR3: CASSHSTVASGGEETQYF

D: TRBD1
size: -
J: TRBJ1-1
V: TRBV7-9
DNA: TGTGCCAGCAGCTACCAGGGGGGCCAAGCTTTCTTT
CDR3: CASSYQGGQAFF

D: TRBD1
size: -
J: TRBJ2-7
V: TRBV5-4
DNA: TGTGCCAGCAGGCCTGACAGGGGCCCCTACGAGCAGTACTTC
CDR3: CASRPDRGPYEQYF

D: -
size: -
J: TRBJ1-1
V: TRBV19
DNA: TGTGCCAGTAGTATTCGGGGGTCGGAAGCTTTCTTT
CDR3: CASSIRGSEAFF

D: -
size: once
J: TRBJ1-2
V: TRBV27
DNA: TGTGCCAGCAGTTTTCAGGAGGGGAGAGGGGACTATGGCTACACCTTC
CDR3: CASSFQEGRGDYGYTF

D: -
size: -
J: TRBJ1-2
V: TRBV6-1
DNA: TGTGCCAGCAGTGACCTTGCGAACAGCTATGGCTACACCTTC
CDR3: CASSDLANSYGYTF

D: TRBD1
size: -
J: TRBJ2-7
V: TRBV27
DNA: TGTGCCAGCAGGGGGGACAGCTACGAGCAGTACTTC
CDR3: CASRGDSYEQYF

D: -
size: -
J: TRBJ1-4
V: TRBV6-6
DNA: TGTGCCAGCAGCATACTTGGGCCTAATGAAAAACTGTTTTTT
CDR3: CASSILGPNEKLFF

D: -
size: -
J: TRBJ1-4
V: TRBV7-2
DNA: TGTGCCAGCAGCCCATCCTCGGGGGAGGAAAAACTGTTTTTT
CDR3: CASSPSSGEEKLFF

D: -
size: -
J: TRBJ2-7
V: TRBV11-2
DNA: TGTGCCAGCAGCCCATCGAGCCTAGTAGGTGGCGAGCAGTACTTC
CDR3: CASSPSSLVGGEQYF

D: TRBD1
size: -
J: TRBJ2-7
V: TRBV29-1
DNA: TGCAGCGTAAAGGGGGCGTCCCTACTACCCTACGAGCAGTACTTC
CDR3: CSVKGASLLPYEQYF

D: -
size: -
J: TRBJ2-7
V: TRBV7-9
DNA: TGTGCCAGCAGCTTAATTATCTACGAGCAGTACTTC
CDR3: CASSLIIYEQYF

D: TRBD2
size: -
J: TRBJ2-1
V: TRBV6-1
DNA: TGTGCCAGCAGTGTTTGGCGGGGGAACAATGAGCAGTTCTTC
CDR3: CASSVWRGNNEQFF